These 5 T cell receptor beta chains were all obtained from the same sample, sequenced in a study of CD8 T cells in Susac syndrome. Reverse transcription of about 0.5 to 1 ug RNA was carried out with random hexamers. One entry per CDR3 protein, called by TCRdb with MiXCR from the immunoSEQ multiplex PCR reads. The sample holds around 150,000 distinct CDR3 sequences, around 93% seen once. The sequenced sample was CD8+ T cells from PBMCs. Source of these receptors: a human donor with Susac syndrome.

The chain employs TRBV5-1 and TRBJ2-7; 7 nucleotides agree with TRBD1. Germline CDR1 and CDR2: SGHRS and YFSETQ. CDR3 length: 16 residues. V gave up 3 bases and J gave up 1 base; unmatched junction bases: 10. In DNA form, the CDR3 reads TGCGCCAGCAGCTCTCCTTCCGGACAGGTGTCCTACGAGCAGTACTTC. It translates to CASSSPSGQVSYEQYF.

This clonotype appeared once. The J gene is TRBJ2-1, the V gene TRBV9; 9 bases are a match to TRBD2. With V trimmed by 3 bases and J by 0 bases, 4 bases remained unmatched. Germline V gene sequence: CDR1 SGDLS, CDR2 YYNGEE. This CDR3 region has 16 residues. The CDR3 protein is CASSGSGGISYNEQFF. CDR3 in DNA: TGTGCCAGCAGCGGTAGCGGGGGAATCTCCTACAATGAGCAGTTCTTC.

J is TRBJ2-5 and V is TRBV3-1; perhaps TRBD1 as D (6 bases). The germline V gene has CDR1 LGHDT and CDR2 YNNKEL (reference sequence). The CDR3 is 16 amino acids. The ends were cut back, 4 bases at V and 2 bases at J, with 17 bases in the middle. This CDR3 reads CASSPPIGRGQETQYF. Written as DNA, the CDR3 is TGTGCCAGCAGCCCACCGATAGGAAGGGGGCAAGAGACCCAGTACTTC.

The chain joins TRBV12-3 or TRBV12-4 to TRBJ2-5, with D unclear. Trimming removed 5 bases from V and 1 base from J, with 11 bases in between. The CDR3 has 14 residues. The CDR3 nucleotides are TGTGCCAGCAGTACGGCCGAGGCCCAAGAGACCCAGTACTTC. As protein: CASSTAEAQETQYF.

This clonotype has a single count. The chain recombines TRBV5-4 with TRBJ1-2; D is uncertain. Germline loops: CDR1 SGHNT, CDR2 YYREEE (reference sequence). This CDR3 has 16 residues. V gave up 4 bases and J gave up 2 bases, with 18 bases separating them. The DNA for the CDR3 is TGTGCCAGCAGCCTAGTGTTGACTCAGATAAACTATGGCTACACCTTC. Protein sequence: CASSLVLTQINYGYTF.